This T cell receptor beta chain was sequenced during a study of blood T cell repertoires in COVID-19. About the research overall: Acute-phase and convalescent COVID-19 samples originated in the United States, Italy and Spain. T cells, B-cell-depleted T cells, or PBMCs supplied cDNA or gDNA.

V gave up 2 bases and J gave up 5 bases, with 16 bases separating them. CDR1 and CDR2 from the germline V gene are SGHRS and YFSETQ. The CDR3 extends over 15 amino acids. In the authors' workflow: Reference gene primers were amplified, and this amplification served to estimate nucleated cell counts. TCRdb's table, derived via immunoSEQ multiplex PCR, lists solely in-frame clones and lacks some. V, J and clone size are taken as reported in that table, and D and trimming were inferred from the DNA itself. The data hold under 250,000 clones, with around 87% observed a single time. The sequencing sample was made of peripheral blood. The gene calls are TRBV5-1 and TRBJ1-2, with a tentative D call TRBD1 (5 bases). The sequence was collected from a woman aged 70-85 years with active or convalescent COVID-19. The CDR3 reads CASSLWGPELYGYTF. The DNA of the CDR3 is TGCGCCAGCAGCTTATGGGGCCCCGAGCTTTATGGCTACACCTTC.